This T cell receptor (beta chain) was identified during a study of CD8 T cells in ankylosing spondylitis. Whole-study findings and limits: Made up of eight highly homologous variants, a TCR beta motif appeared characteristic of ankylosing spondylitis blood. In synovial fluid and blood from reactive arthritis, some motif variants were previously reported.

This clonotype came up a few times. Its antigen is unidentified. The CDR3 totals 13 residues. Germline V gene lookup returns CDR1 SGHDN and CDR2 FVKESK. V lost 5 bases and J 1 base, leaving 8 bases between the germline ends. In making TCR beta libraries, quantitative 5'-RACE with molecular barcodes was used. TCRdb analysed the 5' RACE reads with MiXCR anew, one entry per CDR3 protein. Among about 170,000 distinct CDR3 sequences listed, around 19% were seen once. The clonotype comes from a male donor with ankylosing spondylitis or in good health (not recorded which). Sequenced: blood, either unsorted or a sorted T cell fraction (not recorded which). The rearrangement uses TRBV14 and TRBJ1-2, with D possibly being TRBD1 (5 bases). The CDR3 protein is CASSRQSNYGYTF. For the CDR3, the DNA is TGTGCCAGCAGCAGACAGAGTAACTATGGCTACACCTTC.